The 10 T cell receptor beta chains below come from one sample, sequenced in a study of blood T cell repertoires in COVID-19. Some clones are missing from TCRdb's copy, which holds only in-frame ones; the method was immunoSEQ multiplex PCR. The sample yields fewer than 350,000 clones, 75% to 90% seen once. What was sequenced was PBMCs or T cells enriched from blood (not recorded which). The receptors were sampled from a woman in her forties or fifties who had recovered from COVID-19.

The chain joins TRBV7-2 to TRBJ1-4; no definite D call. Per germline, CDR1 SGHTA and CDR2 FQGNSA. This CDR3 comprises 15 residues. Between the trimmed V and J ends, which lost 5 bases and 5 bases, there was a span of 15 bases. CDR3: CASSQSGPLNEKLFF. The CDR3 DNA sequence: TGTGCCAGCAGCCAGAGCGGTCCGCTAAATGAAAAACTGTTTTTT.

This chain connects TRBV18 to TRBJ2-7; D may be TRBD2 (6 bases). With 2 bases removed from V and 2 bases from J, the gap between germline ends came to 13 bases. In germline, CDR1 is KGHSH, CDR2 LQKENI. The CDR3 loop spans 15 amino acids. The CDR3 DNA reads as TGTGCCAGCTCACCAGGGGGGACCAAGACCTACGAGCAGTACTTC. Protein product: CASSPGGTKTYEQYF.

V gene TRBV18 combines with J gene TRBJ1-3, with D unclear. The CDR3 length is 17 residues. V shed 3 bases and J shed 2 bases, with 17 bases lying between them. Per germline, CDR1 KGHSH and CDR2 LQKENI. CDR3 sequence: CASSPDSQQTTGNTIYF. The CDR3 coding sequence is TGTGCCAGCTCACCGGATTCACAGCAGACCACTGGAAACACCATATATTTT.

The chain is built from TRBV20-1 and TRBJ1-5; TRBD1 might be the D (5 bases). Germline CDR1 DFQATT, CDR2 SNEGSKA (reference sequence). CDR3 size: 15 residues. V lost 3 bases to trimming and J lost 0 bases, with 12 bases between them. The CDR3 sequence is CSASRPGLSNQPQHF. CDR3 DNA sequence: TGCAGTGCTAGTCGCCCAGGGCTTAGCAATCAGCCCCAGCATTTT.

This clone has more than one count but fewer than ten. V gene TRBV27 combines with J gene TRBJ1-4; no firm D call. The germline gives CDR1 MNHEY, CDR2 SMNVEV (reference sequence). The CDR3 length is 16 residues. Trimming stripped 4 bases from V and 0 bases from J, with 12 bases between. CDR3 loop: CASSWAVSSTNEKLFF. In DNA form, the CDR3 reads TGTGCCAGCAGTTGGGCAGTGTCGTCAACTAATGAAAAACTGTTTTTT.

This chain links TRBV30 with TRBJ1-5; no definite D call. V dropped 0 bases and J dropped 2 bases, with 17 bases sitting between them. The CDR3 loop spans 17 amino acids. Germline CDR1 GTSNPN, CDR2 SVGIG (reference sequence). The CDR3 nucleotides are TGTGCCTGGAGTGTCCCCCGGCGGGTTCGGGGCAATCAGCCCCAGCATTTT. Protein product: CAWSVPRRVRGNQPQHF. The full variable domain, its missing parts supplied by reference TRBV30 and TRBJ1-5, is SQTIHQWPATLVQPVGSPLSLECTVEGTSNPNLYWYRQAAGRGLQLLFYSVGIGQISSEVPQNLSASRPQDRQFILSSKKLLLSDSGFYLCAWSVPRRVRGNQPQHFGDGTRLSIL.

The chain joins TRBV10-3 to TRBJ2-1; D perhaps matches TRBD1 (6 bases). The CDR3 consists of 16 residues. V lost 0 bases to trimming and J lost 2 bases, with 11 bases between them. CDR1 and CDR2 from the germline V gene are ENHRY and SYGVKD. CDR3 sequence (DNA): TGTGCCATCAGTGAGTCGGCAGGGGTGGCCTACAATGAGCAGTTCTTC. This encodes CAISESAGVAYNEQFF.

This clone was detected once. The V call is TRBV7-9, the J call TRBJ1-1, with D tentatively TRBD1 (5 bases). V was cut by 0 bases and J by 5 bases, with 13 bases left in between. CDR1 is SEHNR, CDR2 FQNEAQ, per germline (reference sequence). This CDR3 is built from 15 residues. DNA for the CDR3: TGTGCCAGCAGCTTAGCGCTGGCAGGGTTGACTGAAGCTTTCTTT. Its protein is CASSLALAGLTEAFF.

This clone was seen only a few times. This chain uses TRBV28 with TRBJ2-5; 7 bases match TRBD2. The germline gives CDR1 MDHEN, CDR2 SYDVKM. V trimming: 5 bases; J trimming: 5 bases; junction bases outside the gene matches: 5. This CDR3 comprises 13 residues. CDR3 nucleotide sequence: TGTGCCAGCAGTGGGGGGGGTAGGGAGACCCAGTACTTC. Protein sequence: CASSGGGRETQYF.

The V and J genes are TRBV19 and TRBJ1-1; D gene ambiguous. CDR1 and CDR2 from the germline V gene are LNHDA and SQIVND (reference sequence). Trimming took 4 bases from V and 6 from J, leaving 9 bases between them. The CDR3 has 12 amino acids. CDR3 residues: CASSNFGSEAFF. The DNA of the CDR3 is TGTGCCAGTAGTAATTTTGGCTCTGAAGCTTTCTTT.